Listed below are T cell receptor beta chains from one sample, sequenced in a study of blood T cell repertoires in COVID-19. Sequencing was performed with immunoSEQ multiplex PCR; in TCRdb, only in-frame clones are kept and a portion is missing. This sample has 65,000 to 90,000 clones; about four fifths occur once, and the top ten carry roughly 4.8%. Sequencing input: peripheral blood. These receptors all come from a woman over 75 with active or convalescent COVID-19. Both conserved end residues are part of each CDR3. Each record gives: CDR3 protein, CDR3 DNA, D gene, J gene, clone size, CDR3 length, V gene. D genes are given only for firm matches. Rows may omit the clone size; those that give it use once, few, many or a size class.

CDR3 protein: CASSVGHGPYEQYF
CDR3 DNA: TGCGCCAGCAGCGTAGGACACGGACCCTACGAGCAGTACTTC
D gene: -
J gene: TRBJ2-7
clone size: -
CDR3 length: 14
V gene: TRBV5-1

CDR3 protein: CASSSFGGGGAGTQYF
CDR3 DNA: TGTGCCAGCAGTTCCTTTGGAGGCGGGGGGGCCGGTACGCAGTATTTT
D gene: TRBD2
J gene: TRBJ2-3
clone size: -
CDR3 length: 16
V gene: TRBV6-2/TRBV6-3

CDR3 protein: CAWYPGGAREAFF
CDR3 DNA: TGTGCCTGGTACCCCGGGGGGGCGCGGGAAGCTTTCTTT
D gene: -
J gene: TRBJ1-1
clone size: -
CDR3 length: 13
V gene: TRBV30

CDR3 protein: CASSSRGSLRGGHYNEQFF
CDR3 DNA: TGTGCCAGCAGCAGCCGGGGTTCATTGCGGGGGGGCCATTACAATGAGCAGTTCTTC
D gene: TRBD2
J gene: TRBJ2-1
clone size: -
CDR3 length: 19
V gene: TRBV11-2

CDR3 protein: CASKDGTGNKETQYF
CDR3 DNA: TGTGCCAGCAAAGACGGGACAGGGAATAAAGAGACCCAGTACTTC
D gene: TRBD1
J gene: TRBJ2-5
clone size: -
CDR3 length: 15
V gene: TRBV27

CDR3 protein: CASSLLAGVETQYF
CDR3 DNA: TGTGCCAGCAGTTTATTGGCGGGAGTAGAGACCCAGTACTTC
D gene: TRBD2
J gene: TRBJ2-5
clone size: -
CDR3 length: 14
V gene: TRBV28

CDR3 protein: CATSDPSGGNLNEQFF
CDR3 DNA: TGTGCCACCAGTGACCCTAGCGGGGGGAACCTCAATGAGCAGTTCTTC
D gene: TRBD2
J gene: TRBJ2-1
clone size: -
CDR3 length: 16
V gene: TRBV24-1

CDR3 protein: CASSQVGQGVYQEQYF
CDR3 DNA: TGTGCCAGCAGCCAAGTGGGACAGGGGGTATATCAAGAGCAGTACTTC
D gene: TRBD1
J gene: TRBJ2-7
clone size: -
CDR3 length: 16
V gene: TRBV4-2

CDR3 protein: CASSHRTGTEAFF
CDR3 DNA: TGCGCCAGCAGCCACCGGACAGGGACTGAAGCTTTCTTT
D gene: TRBD1
J gene: TRBJ1-1
clone size: -
CDR3 length: 13
V gene: TRBV4-1

CDR3 protein: CASSPNRGTNEKLFF
CDR3 DNA: TGTGCCAGCAGCCCAAACAGGGGGACTAATGAAAAACTGTTTTTT
D gene: TRBD1
J gene: TRBJ1-4
clone size: -
CDR3 length: 15
V gene: TRBV16

CDR3 protein: CASSPPDRITGELFF
CDR3 DNA: TGTGCCAGCAGCCCACCGGACAGAATCACCGGGGAGCTGTTTTTT
D gene: -
J gene: TRBJ2-2
clone size: few
CDR3 length: 15
V gene: TRBV28

CDR3 protein: CASSSPGQREKLFF
CDR3 DNA: TGTGCCAGCAGTTCACCGGGACAGCGGGAAAAACTGTTTTTT
D gene: TRBD1
J gene: TRBJ1-4
clone size: -
CDR3 length: 14
V gene: TRBV27

CDR3 protein: CASSFVEETQYF
CDR3 DNA: TGTGCCAGCAGTTTCGTTGAAGAGACCCAGTACTTC
D gene: -
J gene: TRBJ2-5
clone size: once
CDR3 length: 12
V gene: TRBV2

CDR3 protein: CAWRRWTGLNTEAFF
CDR3 DNA: TGTGCCTGGAGGAGGTGGACAGGGCTGAACACTGAAGCTTTCTTT
D gene: TRBD1
J gene: TRBJ1-1
clone size: -
CDR3 length: 15
V gene: TRBV30

CDR3 protein: CASSEGTGGTSAPLHF
CDR3 DNA: TGTGCCAGCAGTGAAGGAACAGGGGGGACTTCGGCACCCCTCCACTTT
D gene: TRBD1
J gene: TRBJ1-6
clone size: -
CDR3 length: 16
V gene: TRBV6-1

CDR3 protein: CASSLVAREGYTF
CDR3 DNA: TGTGCCAGCAGCTTAGTAGCCAGGGAAGGCTACACCTTC
D gene: -
J gene: TRBJ1-2
clone size: -
CDR3 length: 13
V gene: TRBV7-2

CDR3 protein: CASSLGTGAKTEAFF
CDR3 DNA: TGTGCCAGCAGCTTGGGGACAGGGGCTAAAACTGAAGCTTTCTTT
D gene: TRBD1
J gene: TRBJ1-1
clone size: few
CDR3 length: 15
V gene: TRBV5-6

CDR3 protein: CATSDFSSVQETQYF
CDR3 DNA: TGTGCCACCAGTGATTTCTCAAGCGTCCAAGAGACCCAGTACTTC
D gene: -
J gene: TRBJ2-5
clone size: -
CDR3 length: 15
V gene: TRBV24-1

CDR3 protein: CASSYTSGRGRGMAEQYF
CDR3 DNA: TGTGCCAGCAGCTACACTAGCGGGAGAGGTAGGGGCATGGCCGAGCAGTACTTC
D gene: TRBD2
J gene: TRBJ2-7
clone size: -
CDR3 length: 18
V gene: TRBV3-1/TRBV3-2

CDR3 protein: CASGLHQETQYF
CDR3 DNA: TGCGCCAGCGGGCTACACCAAGAGACCCAGTACTTC
D gene: -
J gene: TRBJ2-5
clone size: -
CDR3 length: 12
V gene: TRBV5-1

CDR3 protein: CASSKDRSLYNEQFF
CDR3 DNA: TGTGCCAGCAGCAAGGACAGGTCCCTATACAATGAGCAGTTCTTC
D gene: TRBD1
J gene: TRBJ2-1
clone size: -
CDR3 length: 15
V gene: TRBV6-5

CDR3 protein: CASSYSIEGRGNMYTQYF
CDR3 DNA: TGTGCCAGCAGTTACTCGATTGAGGGCAGGGGTAATATGTATACGCAGTATTTT
D gene: -
J gene: TRBJ2-3
clone size: -
CDR3 length: 18
V gene: TRBV6-2/TRBV6-3

CDR3 protein: CASSPDSDVAQYF
CDR3 DNA: TGTGCCAGCAGTCCAGACTCCGACGTCGCGCAGTATTTT
D gene: -
J gene: TRBJ2-3
clone size: once
CDR3 length: 13
V gene: TRBV27

CDR3 protein: CASSIGRGYGYEQYF
CDR3 DNA: TGTGCCAGTAGTATCGGCAGGGGGTATGGCTACGAGCAGTACTTC
D gene: TRBD1
J gene: TRBJ2-7
clone size: -
CDR3 length: 15
V gene: TRBV19

CDR3 protein: CASSHMDRGAEKLFF
CDR3 DNA: TGTGCCAGCAGCCATATGGACAGGGGGGCTGAAAAACTGTTTTTT
D gene: TRBD1
J gene: TRBJ1-4
clone size: -
CDR3 length: 15
V gene: TRBV14

CDR3 protein: CASSLESYNEQFF
CDR3 DNA: TGTGCCAGCAGCTTAGAATCTTACAATGAGCAGTTCTTC
D gene: -
J gene: TRBJ2-1
clone size: -
CDR3 length: 13
V gene: TRBV11-2

CDR3 protein: CASSSQGRDGKETQYF
CDR3 DNA: TGTGCCAGCAGCTCCCAGGGGAGGGATGGGAAAGAGACCCAGTACTTC
D gene: -
J gene: TRBJ2-5
clone size: -
CDR3 length: 16
V gene: TRBV7-7

CDR3 protein: CASSSTGGSGYTF
CDR3 DNA: TGTGCCAGCAGCTCAACAGGGGGAAGTGGCTACACCTTC
D gene: TRBD1
J gene: TRBJ1-2
clone size: -
CDR3 length: 13
V gene: TRBV7-6

CDR3 protein: CASSRQETTGELFF
CDR3 DNA: TGTGCCAGCAGCCGACAGGAAACCACCGGGGAGCTGTTTTTT
D gene: -
J gene: TRBJ2-2
clone size: -
CDR3 length: 14
V gene: TRBV3-1/TRBV3-2

CDR3 protein: CASSLTGVGIQYF
CDR3 DNA: TGTGCCAGCAGCTTAACGGGGGTCGGCATTCAGTACTTC
D gene: -
J gene: TRBJ2-4
clone size: -
CDR3 length: 13
V gene: TRBV7-9

CDR3 protein: CATSDFREVNQPQHF
CDR3 DNA: TGTGCCACCAGTGATTTCAGGGAAGTTAATCAGCCCCAGCATTTT
D gene: -
J gene: TRBJ1-5
clone size: -
CDR3 length: 15
V gene: TRBV24-1

CDR3 protein: CASSPSAGTDTQYF
CDR3 DNA: TGTGCCAGCAGCCCCTCGGCCGGGACAGATACGCAGTATTTT
D gene: -
J gene: TRBJ2-3
clone size: -
CDR3 length: 14
V gene: TRBV7-2

CDR3 protein: CASSPRGTSGGVITDTQYF
CDR3 DNA: TGTGCCAGCAGCCCCCGGGGGACTAGCGGGGGGGTTATCACAGATACGCAGTATTTT
D gene: TRBD2
J gene: TRBJ2-3
clone size: once
CDR3 length: 19
V gene: TRBV7-2

CDR3 protein: CAWSDDSNNSPLHF
CDR3 DNA: TGTGCCTGGAGTGATGACAGCAATAATTCACCCCTCCACTTT
D gene: -
J gene: TRBJ1-6
clone size: -
CDR3 length: 14
V gene: TRBV30

CDR3 protein: CASSLDSRGLDEQFF
CDR3 DNA: TGCGCCAGCAGCTTGGATTCAAGGGGACTGGATGAGCAGTTCTTC
D gene: -
J gene: TRBJ2-1
clone size: -
CDR3 length: 15
V gene: TRBV5-1

CDR3 protein: CTSSRSGTSGGFFYDTGELFF
CDR3 DNA: TGCACCAGCAGCCGCTCCGGGACTAGCGGCGGTTTTTTTTATGACACCGGGGAGCTGTTTTTT
D gene: -
J gene: TRBJ2-2
clone size: -
CDR3 length: 21
V gene: TRBV1

CDR3 protein: CASSPSGQAYNEQFF
CDR3 DNA: TGTGCCAGCAGCCCATCGGGACAAGCCTACAATGAGCAGTTCTTC
D gene: -
J gene: TRBJ2-1
clone size: -
CDR3 length: 15
V gene: TRBV7-8

CDR3 protein: CASSEVRGYNEQFF
CDR3 DNA: TGTGCCAGCAGTGAAGTCAGGGGCTACAATGAGCAGTTCTTC
D gene: -
J gene: TRBJ2-1
clone size: few
CDR3 length: 14
V gene: TRBV2

CDR3 protein: CASSPLLGAAWNTEAFF
CDR3 DNA: TGTGCCAGCAGCCCCCTTTTAGGGGCCGCCTGGAACACTGAAGCTTTCTTT
D gene: -
J gene: TRBJ1-1
clone size: -
CDR3 length: 17
V gene: TRBV7-9

CDR3 protein: CASSSSSGAGGETQYF
CDR3 DNA: TGTGCCAGCAGCTCGTCATCGGGAGCGGGAGGAGAGACCCAGTACTTC
D gene: TRBD2
J gene: TRBJ2-5
clone size: many
CDR3 length: 16
V gene: TRBV7-3

CDR3 protein: CATVQGSGNIQYF
CDR3 DNA: TGTGCCACCGTACAGGGCTCGGGAAACATTCAGTACTTC
D gene: -
J gene: TRBJ2-4
clone size: once
CDR3 length: 13
V gene: TRBV28

CDR3 protein: CASTSRSSRTGTDTQYF
CDR3 DNA: TGTGCCAGTACCTCTAGATCCTCTCGTACCGGCACAGATACGCAGTATTTT
D gene: -
J gene: TRBJ2-3
clone size: few
CDR3 length: 17
V gene: TRBV6-4

CDR3 protein: CASSPLWQASLDEQYF
CDR3 DNA: -
D gene: -
J gene: TRBJ2-7
clone size: -
CDR3 length: 16
V gene: TRBV18

CDR3 protein: CASSLTGTRLSTDTQYF
CDR3 DNA: TGCGCCAGCAGCTTAACCGGGACACGTCTTAGCACAGATACGCAGTATTTT
D gene: -
J gene: TRBJ2-3
clone size: -
CDR3 length: 17
V gene: TRBV5-1

CDR3 protein: CASSLGGSGTGSSPLHF
CDR3 DNA: TGTGCCAGCAGCTTAGGTGGCTCCGGGACAGGAAGTTCACCCCTCCACTTT
D gene: TRBD1
J gene: TRBJ1-6
clone size: -
CDR3 length: 17
V gene: TRBV7-9

CDR3 protein: CASSLRPPSPSSYNEQFF
CDR3 DNA: TGTGCCAGCAGTTTAAGGCCTCCTAGCCCCAGCTCCTACAATGAGCAGTTCTTC
D gene: -
J gene: TRBJ2-1
clone size: -
CDR3 length: 18
V gene: TRBV27

CDR3 protein: CASSFSGRTEQYF
CDR3 DNA: TGTGCCAGCAGCTTCTCAGGGCGAACAGAGCAGTACTTC
D gene: -
J gene: TRBJ2-7
clone size: -
CDR3 length: 13
V gene: TRBV7-2

CDR3 protein: CASSQGVREGEQYF
CDR3 DNA: TGTGCCAGCAGCCAAGGGGTAAGGGAGGGCGAGCAGTACTTC
D gene: TRBD2
J gene: TRBJ2-7
clone size: -
CDR3 length: 14
V gene: TRBV3-1/TRBV3-2

CDR3 protein: CASSQDLGVQPQHF
CDR3 DNA: TGTGCCAGCAGCCAAGATTTAGGGGTTCAGCCCCAGCATTTT
D gene: -
J gene: TRBJ1-5
clone size: -
CDR3 length: 14
V gene: TRBV4-2

CDR3 protein: CASSLGLAEQETQYF
CDR3 DNA: TGTGCCAGCAGCTTGGGACTAGCGGAACAAGAGACCCAGTACTTC
D gene: TRBD2
J gene: TRBJ2-5
clone size: -
CDR3 length: 15
V gene: TRBV7-2

CDR3 protein: CASSLDQAHGYTF
CDR3 DNA: TGTGCCAGCAGCTTAGACCAGGCTCACGGCTACACCTTC
D gene: -
J gene: TRBJ1-2
clone size: few
CDR3 length: 13
V gene: TRBV7-8

CDR3 protein: CAWSVQSFSYEQYF
CDR3 DNA: TGTGCCTGGAGTGTACAATCGTTCTCCTACGAGCAGTACTTC
D gene: -
J gene: TRBJ2-7
clone size: -
CDR3 length: 14
V gene: TRBV30

CDR3 protein: CASSGHGQGMNYGYTF
CDR3 DNA: TGTGCCAGCAGCGGACACGGGCAGGGTATGAACTATGGCTACACCTTC
D gene: -
J gene: TRBJ1-2
clone size: -
CDR3 length: 16
V gene: TRBV9

CDR3 protein: CASSEAGTGGQNTF
CDR3 DNA: TGTGCCAGCAGTGAAGCAGGGACAGGGGGTCAGAACACCTTC
D gene: TRBD1
J gene: TRBJ1-2
clone size: -
CDR3 length: 14
V gene: TRBV2

CDR3 protein: CASSSPGQGNYGYTF
CDR3 DNA: TGTGCCAGCAGTTCCCCGGGACAGGGGAACTATGGCTACACCTTC
D gene: TRBD1
J gene: TRBJ1-2
clone size: -
CDR3 length: 15
V gene: TRBV27

CDR3 protein: CASSITGRTTEAFF
CDR3 DNA: TGTGCCAGCAGTATTACAGGGAGAACAACTGAAGCTTTCTTT
D gene: -
J gene: TRBJ1-1
clone size: once
CDR3 length: 14
V gene: TRBV28

CDR3 protein: CASSPEGQARTYEQYF
CDR3 DNA: TGCGCCAGCAGCCCGGAGGGACAGGCACGGACCTACGAGCAGTACTTC
D gene: TRBD1
J gene: TRBJ2-7
clone size: -
CDR3 length: 16
V gene: TRBV5-1

CDR3 protein: CASSLKVAGVHEQFF
CDR3 DNA: TGTGCCAGCAGCTTAAAAGTAGCGGGAGTTCATGAGCAGTTCTTC
D gene: TRBD2
J gene: TRBJ2-1
clone size: -
CDR3 length: 15
V gene: TRBV7-2

CDR3 protein: CASSMRDSYGYTF
CDR3 DNA: TGTGCCAGTAGTATGAGGGACAGCTATGGCTACACCTTC
D gene: TRBD1
J gene: TRBJ1-2
clone size: -
CDR3 length: 13
V gene: TRBV19

CDR3 protein: CASSYGVSGRGDGYTF
CDR3 DNA: TGTGCCAGCAGTTACGGCGTTTCGGGCAGGGGGGATGGCTACACCTTC
D gene: TRBD1
J gene: TRBJ1-2
clone size: -
CDR3 length: 16
V gene: TRBV6-5